The sequence of this T cell receptor beta chain was determined in a study of shared clonotypes between healthy human individuals. The length of the CDR3 is 16 residues. The ends lost 6 bases at V and 2 bases at J; junction bases unmatched: 7. Germline V gives CDR1 SQVTM, CDR2 ANQGSEA. This clone was recorded a few times. Method: immunoSEQ multiplex PCR; TCRdb's copy keeps in-frame clones and lacks some. The sample lists about 1 million clones; 70% to 80% were seen once. The sequenced sample was memory CD4+ T cells sorted from blood. Subset noted: CD45RA-negative fraction. The V and J genes are TRBV29-1 and TRBJ2-5, with 15 bases matching TRBD2. This TCR was sampled from a man between 18 and 35 years old in good health. Here the CDR3 DNA reads TGCAGCGTCTCCGGGACTAGCGGGGGGTATCAAGAGACCCAGTACTTC. Translating it yields CSVSGTSGGYQETQYF. Drawing the rest from reference TRBV29-1 and TRBJ2-5, the complete variable domain is SAVISQKPSRDICQRGTSLTIQCQVDSQVTMMFWYRQQPGQSLTLIATANQGSEATYESGFVIDKFPISRPNLTFSTLTVSNMSPEDSSIYLCSVSGTSGGYQETQYFGPGTRLLVL.